A selection of T cell receptor beta chains follows, all from one sample in a study of cytomegalovirus exposure and HLA in healthy donors. The table came from immunoSEQ multiplex PCR; TCRdb's copy has only in-frame clones and leaves some out. The data show about 82,000 clones, with 70% to 85% seen just once and 20% to 25% held by the top ten. The sample was PBMCs. The receptor source for this set is a young man in good health and CMV-seropositive. CDR3s leave out the opening cysteine and the closing phenylalanine or tryptophan.

TRBV30	TRBJ2-5	AWRKLETQY
TRBV5-5	TRBJ2-7	ASRYRDSEIPYEQY
TRBV5-4	TRBJ2-7	ASSSRVGEQY
TRBV15	TRBJ1-2	ATSPPDSNYGYT
TRBV10-3	TRBJ1-4	AISETMEEKLF
TRBV7-9	TRBJ1-4	ASSFTGSNEKLF
TRBV18	TRBJ2-3	ASSPPRDTQY
TRBV6-1	TRBJ1-6	ASSEYAGPSYSPLH
TRBV30	TRBJ2-1	AWTRKREQF
TRBV2	TRBJ1-1	ASITGTGNTEAF
TRBV5-4	TRBJ1-2	ASSSRGPDGYT
TRBV30	TRBJ2-7	AWSLFFYEQY
TRBV27	TRBJ2-6	ASTPAGGPYSGANVLT
TRBV19	TRBJ1-1	ASSRLAQNTEAF
TRBV29-1	TRBJ2-7	SPGGGMEKNEQY
TRBV29-1	TRBJ2-7	SVVGVGNPYEQY
TRBV18	TRBJ2-1	ASSPGTSGDNEQF
TRBV5-4	TRBJ1-5	ASQGGPNQPQH
TRBV30	TRBJ2-7	ACGQAYEQY
TRBV9	TRBJ2-3	ASSAGGVWGADTQY
TRBV9	TRBJ1-1	ASSVTGSTEAF
TRBV5-1	TRBJ2-2	ASSLSRDNTGELF
TRBV27	TRBJ2-7	ASSLSRSGAFYEQY
TRBV19	TRBJ1-5	ASSTREGPQH
TRBV29-1	TRBJ1-2	SVLTPRRGANYGYT
TRBV13	TRBJ2-7	ASSPSRDSTYEQY
TRBV29-1	TRBJ2-3	SVEGGGSRRGDTQY
TRBV7-9	TRBJ1-5	ASSLGQTNQPQN
TRBV29-1	TRBJ2-1	SVVQAGDEQF
TRBV7-9	TRBJ2-2	ASSRRTGGNTGELF
TRBV7-2	TRBJ1-2	ASSPGTGGYGYT
TRBV6-1	TRBJ2-7	ASNPTDSSWGEQY
TRBV27	TRBJ1-6	ASSLPGDSPLH
TRBV19	TRBJ2-2	ASSTTGYAGELF
TRBV5-1	TRBJ2-7	ASSFIQGDSYEQY
TRBV7-9	TRBJ2-1	ASSLAETAQF
TRBV19	TRBJ1-2	ASSIAGGPVDGYT
TRBV11-2	TRBJ2-7	ATLSRASGDYEQY
TRBV5-4	TRBJ1-4	ASSEGEPATNEKLF
TRBV7-3	TRBJ2-3	ASKGTGSTDTQY